The rows below give T cell receptor beta chains drawn from one sample of a study of T cells after yellow fever vaccination. TCRdb reprocessed the 5' RACE reads with MiXCR, giving one entry per CDR3 protein. The sample shows about 360,000 distinct CDR3 sequences, 6% to 8% of them seen only once. Sequencing used PBMCs, obtained 5 days after the yellow fever booster vaccination. These TCRs come from a man aged 30-40 years who received the YFV17D yellow fever vaccine. Both conserved end residues are part of each CDR3. The order of the fields is J gene, D gene, CDR3 length, clone size, V gene, CDR3 protein, CDR3 DNA. The D gene is left open where the match is weak. Clone size is not always given. Where it is, it says once, few, many or a class for expanded clones.

j_call: TRBJ2-1; d_call: .; cdr3_length: 15; clone_size: many; v_call: TRBV11-2; cdr3_aa: CASSFPGKTFHEQFF; cdr3_nt: TGTGCCAGCAGCTTTCCCGGGAAGACGTTCCATGAGCAGTTCTTC
j_call: TRBJ2-3; d_call: .; cdr3_length: 11; clone_size: many; v_call: TRBV20-1; cdr3_aa: CSARDSHTQYF; cdr3_nt: TGCAGTGCTAGAGATTCCCATACGCAGTATTTT
j_call: TRBJ2-3; d_call: TRBD2; cdr3_length: 15; clone_size: few; v_call: TRBV5-1; cdr3_aa: CASSLPSGVADTQYF; cdr3_nt: TGCGCCAGCAGCTTGCCCAGCGGGGTCGCAGATACGCAGTATTTT
j_call: TRBJ1-2; d_call: .; cdr3_length: 15; clone_size: .; v_call: TRBV20-1; cdr3_aa: CSARVVSGSNYGYTF; cdr3_nt: TGCAGTGCTAGAGTGGTGTCAGGGAGTAACTATGGCTACACCTTC
j_call: TRBJ1-3; d_call: .; cdr3_length: 15; clone_size: few; v_call: TRBV7-2; cdr3_aa: CASSLVGGVGNTIYF; cdr3_nt: TGTGCCAGCAGCTTAGTGGGGGGAGTTGGAAACACCATATATTTT
j_call: TRBJ2-1; d_call: .; cdr3_length: 15; clone_size: .; v_call: TRBV19; cdr3_aa: CASTLTGVGYNEQFF; cdr3_nt: TGTGCCAGTACTCTGACGGGAGTCGGCTACAATGAGCAGTTCTTC
j_call: TRBJ2-1; d_call: .; cdr3_length: 16; clone_size: many; v_call: TRBV6-1; cdr3_aa: CASSERTTSSYNEQFF; cdr3_nt: TGTGCCAGCAGTGAGAGGACTACGAGCTCCTACAATGAGCAGTTCTTC
j_call: TRBJ2-6; d_call: .; cdr3_length: 16; clone_size: .; v_call: TRBV5-1; cdr3_aa: CASMSAGVSGANVLTF; cdr3_nt: TGCGCCAGCATGAGCGCAGGGGTCTCTGGGGCCAACGTCCTGACTTTC
j_call: TRBJ2-1; d_call: .; cdr3_length: 13; clone_size: many; v_call: TRBV5-1; cdr3_aa: CASSLAWDNEQFF; cdr3_nt: TGCGCCAGCAGCTTGGCCTGGGACAATGAGCAGTTCTTC
j_call: TRBJ2-3; d_call: TRBD2; cdr3_length: 16; clone_size: few; v_call: TRBV7-2; cdr3_aa: CASSTGLAGGADTQYF; cdr3_nt: TGTGCCAGCAGCACCGGACTAGCGGGTGGGGCAGATACGCAGTATTTT
j_call: TRBJ2-1; d_call: TRBD2; cdr3_length: 16; clone_size: .; v_call: TRBV25-1; cdr3_aa: CASTGPGTSGYNEQFF; cdr3_nt: TGTGCCAGCACCGGACCAGGGACTAGCGGATACAATGAGCAGTTCTTC
j_call: TRBJ2-1; d_call: TRBD2; cdr3_length: 16; clone_size: many; v_call: TRBV7-2; cdr3_aa: CASSKLSGSGYNEQFF; cdr3_nt: TGTGCCAGCAGCAAACTTAGCGGGAGTGGGTATAATGAGCAGTTCTTC
j_call: TRBJ2-5; d_call: TRBD2; cdr3_length: 14; clone_size: .; v_call: TRBV28; cdr3_aa: CASKLSGSRETQYF; cdr3_nt: TGTGCCAGCAAACTTAGCGGGAGTAGGGAGACCCAGTACTTC
j_call: TRBJ2-1; d_call: TRBD2; cdr3_length: 16; clone_size: .; v_call: TRBV20-1; cdr3_aa: CSARDRSGMSYNEQFF; cdr3_nt: TGCAGTGCTAGAGATCGGAGCGGGATGTCTTACAATGAGCAGTTCTTC
j_call: TRBJ2-7; d_call: .; cdr3_length: 12; clone_size: few; v_call: TRBV7-9; cdr3_aa: CASFAANSEQYF; cdr3_nt: TGTGCCAGCTTCGCTGCCAACTCTGAGCAGTACTTC
j_call: TRBJ1-1; d_call: .; cdr3_length: 15; clone_size: .; v_call: TRBV4-3; cdr3_aa: CASSRIAQVNTEAFF; cdr3_nt: TGCGCCAGCAGCAGGATCGCCCAAGTGAACACTGAAGCTTTCTTT
j_call: TRBJ1-2; d_call: TRBD1; cdr3_length: 15; clone_size: many; v_call: TRBV5-1; cdr3_aa: CASSLVQGADYGYTF; cdr3_nt: TGCGCCAGCAGCTTGGTTCAGGGGGCGGACTATGGCTACACCTTC
j_call: TRBJ2-3; d_call: .; cdr3_length: 14; clone_size: few; v_call: TRBV7-2; cdr3_aa: CASSGGFSTDTQYF; cdr3_nt: TGTGCCAGCAGCGGGGGTTTTAGCACAGATACGCAGTATTTT
j_call: TRBJ1-1; d_call: .; cdr3_length: 18; clone_size: .; v_call: TRBV11-1; cdr3_aa: CASSPAHVGKWDADEAFF; cdr3_nt: TGTGCCAGCAGCCCTGCACATGTGGGAAAGTGGGACGCTGATGAAGCTTTCTTT
j_call: TRBJ2-2; d_call: TRBD2; cdr3_length: 14; clone_size: many; v_call: TRBV6-2/TRBV6-3; cdr3_aa: CASLLAGRGGELFF; cdr3_nt: TGTGCCAGCCTCTTAGCGGGACGTGGCGGGGAGCTGTTTTTT
j_call: TRBJ2-7; d_call: .; cdr3_length: 14; clone_size: many; v_call: TRBV11-2; cdr3_aa: CASSFDQHDFGQYF; cdr3_nt: TGTGCCAGCAGCTTTGATCAGCACGATTTCGGGCAGTACTTC
j_call: TRBJ2-7; d_call: TRBD2; cdr3_length: 15; clone_size: .; v_call: TRBV7-2; cdr3_aa: CASSLGWDYSYEQYF; cdr3_nt: TGTGCCAGCAGCTTAGGCTGGGACTACTCCTACGAGCAGTACTTC
j_call: TRBJ2-7; d_call: .; cdr3_length: 12; clone_size: few; v_call: TRBV7-9; cdr3_aa: CASEGVPGEQYF; cdr3_nt: TGTGCCAGCGAGGGGGTGCCGGGCGAGCAGTACTTC
j_call: TRBJ2-5; d_call: .; cdr3_length: 14; clone_size: many; v_call: TRBV7-8; cdr3_aa: CASSAWANQETQYF; cdr3_nt: TGTGCCAGCAGCGCATGGGCAAACCAAGAGACCCAGTACTTC
j_call: TRBJ2-2; d_call: TRBD2; cdr3_length: 16; clone_size: many; v_call: TRBV5-1; cdr3_aa: CASSPQPGLATGELFF; cdr3_nt: TGCGCCAGCAGTCCTCAACCGGGACTAGCGACCGGGGAGCTGTTTTTT
j_call: TRBJ1-1; d_call: .; cdr3_length: 13; clone_size: many; v_call: TRBV18; cdr3_aa: CASSPQGYTEAFF; cdr3_nt: TGTGCCAGCTCACCACAGGGCTACACTGAAGCTTTCTTT
j_call: TRBJ2-1; d_call: .; cdr3_length: 13; clone_size: few; v_call: TRBV27; cdr3_aa: CASRESGGAEQFF; cdr3_nt: TGTGCCAGCAGAGAGTCAGGGGGGGCTGAGCAGTTCTTC
j_call: TRBJ2-5; d_call: .; cdr3_length: 14; clone_size: few; v_call: TRBV5-1; cdr3_aa: CASSLEVAQETQYF; cdr3_nt: TGCGCCAGCAGCTTAGAGGTCGCGCAAGAGACCCAGTACTTC
j_call: TRBJ2-3; d_call: .; cdr3_length: 13; clone_size: many; v_call: TRBV29-1; cdr3_aa: CSVTPRGTDTQYF; cdr3_nt: TGCAGCGTTACTCCTAGGGGCACAGATACGCAGTATTTT
j_call: TRBJ1-4; d_call: .; cdr3_length: 14; clone_size: many; v_call: TRBV5-1; cdr3_aa: CASSLDSYREKLFF; cdr3_nt: TGCGCCAGCAGCTTGGACAGTTATCGGGAAAAACTGTTTTTT
j_call: TRBJ2-1; d_call: .; cdr3_length: 15; clone_size: few; v_call: TRBV7-9; cdr3_aa: CASSLAVQTYNEQFF; cdr3_nt: TGTGCCAGCAGCTTAGCGGTACAAACCTACAATGAGCAGTTCTTC
j_call: TRBJ1-2; d_call: TRBD1; cdr3_length: 15; clone_size: few; v_call: TRBV19; cdr3_aa: CASSITGQGFYGYTF; cdr3_nt: TGTGCCAGTAGTATAACGGGACAGGGGTTTTATGGCTACACCTTC
j_call: TRBJ2-7; d_call: TRBD1; cdr3_length: 14; clone_size: .; v_call: TRBV20-1; cdr3_aa: CSASRQGAAYEQYF; cdr3_nt: TGCAGTGCTAGCCGACAGGGGGCCGCCTACGAGCAGTACTTC
j_call: TRBJ1-5; d_call: .; cdr3_length: 16; clone_size: .; v_call: TRBV10-3; cdr3_aa: CAISEGTGSPNRPQHF; cdr3_nt: TGTGCCATCAGTGAAGGCACAGGGTCCCCCAATCGGCCCCAGCATTTT
j_call: TRBJ2-7; d_call: TRBD1; cdr3_length: 16; clone_size: many; v_call: TRBV7-6; cdr3_aa: CASSLDLTGETYEQYF; cdr3_nt: TGTGCCAGCAGCTTAGACTTGACAGGGGAAACCTACGAGCAGTACTTC
j_call: TRBJ1-6; d_call: .; cdr3_length: 15; clone_size: few; v_call: TRBV6-1; cdr3_aa: CASSELRSGLSPLHF; cdr3_nt: TGTGCCAGCAGTGAACTGCGGAGCGGATTATCACCCCTCCACTTT
j_call: TRBJ2-7; d_call: .; cdr3_length: 13; clone_size: many; v_call: TRBV28; cdr3_aa: CASSLLASYEQYF; cdr3_nt: TGTGCCAGCAGTTTATTGGCCTCCTACGAGCAGTACTTC
j_call: TRBJ2-3; d_call: TRBD1; cdr3_length: 15; clone_size: many; v_call: TRBV6-1; cdr3_aa: CASTLTGGRADTQYF; cdr3_nt: TGTGCCAGCACCCTTACAGGGGGTCGGGCAGATACGCAGTATTTT
j_call: TRBJ2-2; d_call: .; cdr3_length: 12; clone_size: many; v_call: TRBV20-1; cdr3_aa: CSGYEVPGELFF; cdr3_nt: TGCAGTGGATACGAGGTACCCGGGGAGCTGTTTTTT
j_call: TRBJ1-2; d_call: .; cdr3_length: 16; clone_size: many; v_call: TRBV10-3; cdr3_aa: CAISESGGRTNYGYTF; cdr3_nt: TGTGCCATCAGTGAGTCGGGTGGAAGAACTAACTATGGCTACACCTTC
j_call: TRBJ1-1; d_call: .; cdr3_length: 15; clone_size: many; v_call: TRBV5-1; cdr3_aa: CASSTFGQLNTEAFF; cdr3_nt: TGCGCCAGCAGTACTTTCGGGCAACTGAACACTGAAGCTTTCTTT